This T cell receptor beta chain was recorded in a study of radiation and T cells in renal cell carcinoma. The count of this clone is one. Its antigen is still unknown. Described time point: blood 2 weeks post-SBRT. Stated treatment: 15 Gy SBRT to primary tumor, nephrectomy 4 weeks later. Serial blood draws occurred at baseline and 2 and 4 weeks post-SBRT. The tumor was a clear cell renal cell carcinoma. Clones were sequenced by immunoSEQ multiplex PCR, and TCRdb holds only the in-frame ones, with some missing. The table shows more than 150,000 clones, with about 87% occurring only once. Germline CDR1 and CDR2: SEHNR and FQNEAQ (reference sequence). Trimming took off 5 bases at V and 9 bases at J, with 10 bases between the two ends. The CDR3 contains 11 residues. Study-wide results and caveats: In blood, top tumor clones expanded by 2 weeks, shrinking by 4.

This rearrangement joins TRBV7-9 to TRBJ1-1, with a tentative D call TRBD1 (5 bases). The sample consisted of blood, taken from a patient whose treatment included radiotherapy and nephrectomy. This receptor was taken from a woman between 50 and 59 years old with renal cell carcinoma. CDR3 DNA: TGTGCCAGCAGCCAGGGCCCTAAAGCTTTCTTT. It translates to CASSQGPKAFF.